Following are 20 T cell receptor beta chains from one sample sequenced in a study of identical twins. TCRdb reprocessed the 5' RACE reads via MiXCR and lists one record per CDR3 protein. The table lists a few hundred thousand distinct CDR3 sequences, roughly 15% of them singletons. These same data were also listed under a study on yellow fever vaccine responses in identical twins.

The material sequenced was CD4+ T cells sorted from blood. The source is a woman between 18 and 29 years old in good health.

The chain uses TRBV20-1 and TRBJ2-7, with TRBD2 as a possible D gene (6 bases). V was shortened by 1 base and J by 0 bases, with 13 bases between the two germline ends. CDR3 length: 15 residues. Looked up from germline, CDR1 is DFQATT and CDR2 is SNEGSKA (reference sequence). The CDR3 reads CSARAAGPSSYEQYV. CDR3 DNA sequence: TGCAGTGCTAGAGCCGCGGGGCCGAGCTCCTACGAGCAGTACGTC.

This clonotype was seen more than once but under ten times. The chain combines TRBV12-3 or TRBV12-4 with TRBJ1-5; TRBD1 is a possible D gene (5 bases). The ends were cut back, 6 bases at V and 3 bases at J, with 12 bases in the middle. The CDR3 runs to 14 residues. As DNA, the CDR3 is TGTGCCAGCAGCCCGTCGGGGCTCAATCAGCCCCAGCATTTT. This codes for CASSPSGLNQPQHF.

This clonotype was counted a few times. The rearrangement uses TRBV18 and TRBJ2-1; TRBD2 aligns across 7 bases. The germline V gene has CDR1 KGHSH and CDR2 LQKENI. The CDR3 has 17 amino acids. V lost 3 bases to trimming and J lost 1 base; unmatched junction nucleotides: 9. The chain's CDR3 is CASSPWEGPKSYNEQFF. CDR3 nucleotides: TGTGCCAGCTCACCGTGGGAGGGGCCTAAATCCTACAATGAGCAGTTCTTC.

This clonotype turned up a few times. The chain employs TRBV5-1 and TRBJ2-3; a weak D match, TRBD1 (6 bases). The CDR3 sequence is 13 residues long. Germline CDR1 and CDR2: SGHRS and YFSETQ. Trimming took off 5 bases at V and 2 bases at J, with 9 bases between the two ends. CDR3 loop: CASRTGLTDTQYF. CDR3 DNA sequence: TGCGCCAGCAGGACAGGCCTCACAGATACGCAGTATTTT. The entire variable domain, with the rest obtained from reference TRBV5-1 and TRBJ2-3, is as follows: KAGVTQTPRYLIKTRGQQVTLSCSPISGHRSVSWYQQTPGQGLQFLFEYFSETQRNKGNFPGRFSGRQFSNSRSEMNVSTLELGDSALYLCASRTGLTDTQYFGPGTRLTVL.

This clonotype was detected a few times. The chain combines TRBV27 with TRBJ1-5, with 7 bases matching TRBD1. The CDR3 is made up of 15 amino acids. With 6 bases clipped from V and 2 bases from J, the junction kept 7 bases outside the gene matches. The germline gives CDR1 MNHEY, CDR2 SMNVEV (reference sequence). CDR3 DNA sequence: TGTGCCAGCAGACTGACAGGGTGGGGCAATCAGCCCCAGCATTTT. Its protein product is CASRLTGWGNQPQHF.

The table lists this clonotype with a few counts. V gene TRBV11-2 combines with J gene TRBJ2-1; D is possibly TRBD1 (6 bases). Germline-derived CDR1 and CDR2 are SGHAT and FQNNGV. The CDR3 sequence is 13 residues long. V lost 8 bases and J 7 bases, leaving 15 bases between the germline ends. The CDR3, as DNA: TGTGCCAGCCACGCAGGGGCGGCTAATGAGCAGTTCTTC. This translates into CASHAGAANEQFF.

The CDR3 sequence is CSADARESSYEQYF. CDR3 in DNA: TGCAGTGCTGACGCGCGGGAGAGCTCCTACGAGCAGTACTTC. V gene TRBV20-1 combines with J gene TRBJ2-7; 7 bases map to TRBD2. Germline V gives CDR1 DFQATT, CDR2 SNEGSKA (reference sequence). The CDR3 spans 14 residues. V lost 5 bases to trimming and J lost 0 bases; unmatched junction nucleotides: 7.

The chain's CDR3 is CASSLWTEYQETQYF. The CDR3 nucleotides read TGTGCCAGCAGCTTGTGGACGGAGTACCAAGAGACCCAGTACTTC. The chain is built from TRBV7-2 and TRBJ2-5, with no clear D. Germline assignment: CDR1 SGHTA and CDR2 FQGNSA. The CDR3 covers 15 residues. Trimming stripped 3 bases from V and 0 bases from J, with 11 bases between. The full variable domain, its missing parts supplied by reference TRBV7-2 and TRBJ2-5, is GAGVSQSPSNKVTEKGKDVELRCDPISGHTALYWYRQSLGQGLEFLIYFQGNSAPDKSGLPSDRFSAERTGGSVSTLTIQRTQQEDSAVYLCASSLWTEYQETQYFGPGTRLLVL.

The chain's CDR3 is CASSGQYRGGRTNTGELFF. The CDR3 region has the DNA TGTGCCAGCAGCGGACAGTACAGGGGGGGGAGAACGAACACCGGGGAGCTGTTTTTT. J is TRBJ2-2 and V is TRBV2, with D maybe TRBD1 (8 bases). Trimming cost V 6 bases and J 0 bases, with 23 bases left between them. This CDR3 is 19 amino acids long. Germline V CDR1 and CDR2: SNHLY, FYNNEI.

The gene calls are TRBV20-1 and TRBJ1-1, with D possibly being TRBD1 (6 bases). This CDR3 is 16 amino acids long. Trimming shortened V by 4 bases and J by 6 bases, and 24 bases separated the two germline ends. CDR1 is DFQATT, CDR2 SNEGSKA, per germline (reference sequence). The CDR3 loop is CSAIPRARGKVAEAFF. The DNA for the CDR3 is TGCAGTGCTATACCGCGCGCCAGGGGAAAGGTCGCTGAAGCTTTCTTT.

For this clonotype: The germline gene is not matched at one end of the junction; a read error may be the cause. The rearrangement joins TRBV14 to TRBJ2-2, with D perhaps TRBD1 (6 bases). The CDR3 is 15 residues long. Germline CDR1 is SGHDN and CDR2 is FVKESK. Here the CDR3 DNA reads TGTGCCATCAGCCAAGGGACACAAGATCGCGGGGAGCTGTTTTTT. Protein sequence: CAISQGTQDRGELFF.

The chain recombines TRBV29-1 with TRBJ1-5; a possible D gene is TRBD1 (6 bases). Germline loops: CDR1 SQVTM, CDR2 ANQGSEA. CDR3 length: 12 residues. V dropped 7 bases and J dropped 5 bases, with 12 bases sitting between them. In DNA form, the CDR3 reads TGCAGCGCCGGGACACCAGATCAGCCCCAGCATTTT. The encoded protein is CSAGTPDQPQHF.

The chain joins TRBV6-1 to TRBJ2-7; 9 bases match TRBD1. Germline V gene lookup returns CDR1 MNHNS and CDR2 SASEGT. The length of the CDR3 is 14 residues. The ends lost 6 bases at V and 6 bases at J; junction bases unmatched: 9. CDR3 nucleotide sequence: TGTGCCAGCAGATTCACGGGACAGGGACTCGAGCAGTACGTC. This encodes CASRFTGQGLEQYV.

This chain links TRBV2 with TRBJ2-7, with 10 bases that match TRBD1. V shed 7 bases, J shed 5 bases, and the junction held 5 bases outside the gene matches. Germline loops: CDR1 SNHLY, CDR2 FYNNEI. There are 13 residues in the CDR3. The CDR3 DNA reads as TGTGCCAGCACCCCGACAGGGGGCGACGAGCAGTACTTC. As protein: CASTPTGGDEQYF.

This clonotype was counted only a few times. This chain joins TRBV29-1 and TRBJ1-5, with 9 bases fitting TRBD1. Germline CDR1 SQVTM, CDR2 ANQGSEA. The CDR3 runs 14 residues. V lost 4 bases, J lost 4 bases, and 5 bases stayed unmatched. CDR3 in DNA: TGCAGCGTTGGGCCCGGGACAGGGAATCAGCCCCAGCATTTT. This translates into CSVGPGTGNQPQHF.

This clonotype showed up just a few times. The chain uses TRBV3-1 and TRBJ1-2; unclear D gene. CDR1 and CDR2 from the germline V gene are LGHDT and YNNKEL (reference sequence). V was cut by 3 bases and J by 1 base, with 12 bases left in between. CDR3 size: 15 residues. The CDR3 coding sequence is TGTGCCAGCAGCCATACGGCTCTCTTTAACTATGGCTACACCTTC. It translates to CASSHTALFNYGYTF.

The J gene is TRBJ2-1, the V gene TRBV10-1; 9 bases line up with TRBD2. This CDR3 contains 14 residues. From germline, CDR1 is WNHNN and CDR2 SYGVQD (reference sequence). Germline trimming cut 4 bases from V and 6 bases from J; bases unmatched to any gene: 4. This CDR3 is CASSGAGGSNEQFF. In DNA, the CDR3 is TGCGCCAGCAGTGGAGCGGGGGGATCCAATGAGCAGTTCTTC.

V is TRBV20-1 and J is TRBJ1-4, with a tentative D call TRBD1 (6 bases). Per germline, CDR1 DFQATT and CDR2 SNEGSKA (reference sequence). The CDR3 runs to 14 residues. The germline V and J ends were trimmed by 5 bases and 5 bases, with 15 bases remaining between them. CDR3 loop: CSADPQGLNEKLFF. CDR3 sequence (DNA): TGCAGTGCTGACCCACAGGGATTGAATGAAAAACTGTTTTTT.

This clonotype was counted many times. This chain links TRBV12-3 or TRBV12-4 with TRBJ1-5, with D possibly matching TRBD1 (5 bases). This CDR3 contains 14 residues. Trimming cost V 2 bases and J 6 bases, with 11 bases left between them. CDR3 residues: CASSLQGEGQPQHF. The DNA of the CDR3 is TGTGCCAGCAGTTTACAGGGTGAGGGTCAGCCCCAGCATTTT.

The table lists this clonotype with a few counts. The chain combines TRBV5-4 with TRBJ2-1; 10 bases align to TRBD2. Per germline, CDR1 SGHNT and CDR2 YYREEE (reference sequence). This CDR3 contains 17 residues. The V and J ends lost 2 bases and 5 bases, in that order; junction bases with no gene match: 10. CDR3 region: CASSFLAGGRGDNEQFF. The CDR3 coding sequence is TGTGCCAGCAGCTTCTTAGCGGGAGGAAGAGGGGACAATGAGCAGTTCTTC.